This T cell receptor beta chain was observed in a study of response to subunit inactivated influenza vaccine. Using its own MiXCR run on the RT-PCR reads, TCRdb lists one record per CDR3 protein. The table shows some 480,000 distinct CDR3 sequences, with approximately 11% occurring only once. CDR1 is MNHEY and CDR2 is SMNVEV in the germline V gene (reference sequence). The CDR3 covers 14 residues. The V gene end was trimmed by 5 bases and the J gene end by 7 bases; junction bases not matched to a gene: 5. The source was PBMCs from blood, collected 40 to 50 days after vaccination. The rearrangement joins TRBV27 to TRBJ1-4; 9 bases agree with TRBD1. The clonotype was recovered from a man aged 45 to 65 who received an inactivated influenza vaccine. CDR3 residues: CASSPTGGAEKLFF. The CDR3 coding sequence is TGTGCCAGCAGTCCGACAGGGGGGGCTGAAAAACTGTTTTTT.